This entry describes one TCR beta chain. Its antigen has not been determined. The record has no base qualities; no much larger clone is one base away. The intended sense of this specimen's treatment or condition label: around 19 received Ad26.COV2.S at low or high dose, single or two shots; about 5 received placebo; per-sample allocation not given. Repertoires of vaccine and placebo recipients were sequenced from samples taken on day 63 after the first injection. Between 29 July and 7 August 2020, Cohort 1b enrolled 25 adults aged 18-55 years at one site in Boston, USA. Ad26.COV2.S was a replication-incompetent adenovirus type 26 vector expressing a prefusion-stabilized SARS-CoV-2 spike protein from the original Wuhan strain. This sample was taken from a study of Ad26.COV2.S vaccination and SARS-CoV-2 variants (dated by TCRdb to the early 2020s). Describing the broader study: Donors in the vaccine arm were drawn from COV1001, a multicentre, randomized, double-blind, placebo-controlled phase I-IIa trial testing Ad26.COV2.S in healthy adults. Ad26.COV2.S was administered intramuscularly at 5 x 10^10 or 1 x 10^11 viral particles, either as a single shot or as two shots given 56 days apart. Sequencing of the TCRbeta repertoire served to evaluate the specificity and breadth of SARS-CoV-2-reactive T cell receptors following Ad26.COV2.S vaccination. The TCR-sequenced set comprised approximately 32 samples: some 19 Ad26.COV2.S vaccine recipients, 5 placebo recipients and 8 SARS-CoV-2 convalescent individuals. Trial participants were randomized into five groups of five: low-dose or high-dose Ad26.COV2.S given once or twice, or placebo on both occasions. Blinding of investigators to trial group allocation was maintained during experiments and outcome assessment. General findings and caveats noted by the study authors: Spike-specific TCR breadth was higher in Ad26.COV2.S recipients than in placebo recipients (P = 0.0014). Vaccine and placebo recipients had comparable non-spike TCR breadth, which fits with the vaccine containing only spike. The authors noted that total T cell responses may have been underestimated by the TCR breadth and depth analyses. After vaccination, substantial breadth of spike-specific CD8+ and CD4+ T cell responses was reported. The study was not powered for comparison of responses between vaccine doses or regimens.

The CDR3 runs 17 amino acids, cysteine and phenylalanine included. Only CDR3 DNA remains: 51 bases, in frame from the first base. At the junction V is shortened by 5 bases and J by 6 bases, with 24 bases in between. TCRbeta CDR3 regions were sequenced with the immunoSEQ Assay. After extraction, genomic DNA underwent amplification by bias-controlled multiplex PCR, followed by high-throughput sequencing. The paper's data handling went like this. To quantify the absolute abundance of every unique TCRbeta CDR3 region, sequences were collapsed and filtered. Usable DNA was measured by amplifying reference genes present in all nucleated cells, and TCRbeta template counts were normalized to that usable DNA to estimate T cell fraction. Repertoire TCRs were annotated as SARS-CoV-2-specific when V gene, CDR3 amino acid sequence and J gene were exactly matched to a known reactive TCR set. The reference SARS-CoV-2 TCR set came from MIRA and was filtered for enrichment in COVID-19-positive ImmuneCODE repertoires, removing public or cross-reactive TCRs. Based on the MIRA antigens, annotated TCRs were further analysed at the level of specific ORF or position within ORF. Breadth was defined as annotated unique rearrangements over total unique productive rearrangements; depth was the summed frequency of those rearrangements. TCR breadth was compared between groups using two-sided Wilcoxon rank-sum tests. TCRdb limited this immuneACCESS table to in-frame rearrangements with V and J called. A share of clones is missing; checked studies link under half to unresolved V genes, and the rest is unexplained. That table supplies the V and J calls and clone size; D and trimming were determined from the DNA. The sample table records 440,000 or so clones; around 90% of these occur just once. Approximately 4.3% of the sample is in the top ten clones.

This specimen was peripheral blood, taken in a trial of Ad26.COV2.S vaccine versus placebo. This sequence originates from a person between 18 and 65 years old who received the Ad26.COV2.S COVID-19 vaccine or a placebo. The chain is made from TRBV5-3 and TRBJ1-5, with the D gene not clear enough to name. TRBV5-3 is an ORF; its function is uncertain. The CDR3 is CARRYPPGVRGSQPQHF. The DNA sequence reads TGTGCCAGAAGATATCCGCCGGGAGTTCGGGGAAGTCAGCCCCAGCATTTT.